Reported below is one T cell receptor (beta chain). What it recognizes is unknown. A junction end diverges from the germline sequence, so it may reflect a read error. The data were obtained in a study of blood T cells in healthy people across ages. Overall study context: When template switching was applied, about one barcoded beta molecule was captured per two T cells.

Germline lookup yields CDR1 MNHEY and CDR2 SMNVEV (reference sequence). CDR3 size: 13 residues. For the second PCR, which ran for roughly 6 to 12 cycles, a sample-barcoded 5' primer and a J-beta primer mix were used. Through a template-switch adaptor with 12 random nucleotides, each cDNA molecule received a tag. Every sample returned 2.5 million or more CDR3-containing paired-end reads. MiXCR, applied by TCRdb to the 5' RACE reads, yields one record per CDR3 protein. Among around 1,100,000 distinct CDR3 sequences listed, 35% to 40% were seen once. Study-wide results and limits: TCR beta diversity, measured per million T cells, fell in a roughly linear way with age.

This receptor was obtained from a young man in good health. The chain uses TRBV27 and TRBJ1-2; D perhaps matches TRBD1 (5 bases). The sample was blood. Here the CDR3 reads CASILEGNYGYTF. The CDR3 DNA is TGTGCCAGCATTTTAGAGGGGAACTATGGCTACACCTTC.